Sequencing of this T cell receptor beta chain was carried out in a study of blood T cell repertoires in COVID-19. For the study at large: Donors in the United States, Italy and Spain gave samples during acute or convalescent COVID-19. T cells, B-cell-depleted T cells, or PBMCs supplied cDNA or gDNA.

Per the original methods: Scientists estimated how many nucleated cells there were by amplifying reference gene primers. Profiling relied on immunoSEQ multiplex PCR, and the TCRdb table lists in-frame clones only, not all of them. V and J calls and clone size come straight from that table; D and trimming were deduced from the DNA. The sample holds approximately 94,000 clones, around 85% seen once. Between the trimmed V and J ends, which lost 0 bases and 4 bases, there was a span of 12 bases. This CDR3 has 15 residues. Per the germline V gene, CDR1 is MGHRA and CDR2 is YSYEKL. The TCR sequence derives from a human donor in a cohort sampled during active COVID-19. Sequenced input: peripheral blood. This sequence joins TRBV4-1 and TRBJ1-2; no clear D. CDR3 amino acids: CASSQERAALYGYTF. The CDR3 coding sequence is TGCGCCAGCAGCCAAGAACGAGCGGCTCTCTATGGCTACACCTTC.